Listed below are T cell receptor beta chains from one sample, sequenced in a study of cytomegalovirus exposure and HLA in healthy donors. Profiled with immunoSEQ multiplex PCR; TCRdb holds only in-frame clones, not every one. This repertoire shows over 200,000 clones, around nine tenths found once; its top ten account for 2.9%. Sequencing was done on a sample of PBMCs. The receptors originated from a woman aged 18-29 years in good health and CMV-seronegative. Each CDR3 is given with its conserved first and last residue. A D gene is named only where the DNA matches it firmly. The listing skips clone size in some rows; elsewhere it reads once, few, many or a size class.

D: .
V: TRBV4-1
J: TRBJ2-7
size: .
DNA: TGCGCCAGCAGCCAAGGACCCGGGACATATTACGAGCAGTACTTC
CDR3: CASSQGPGTYYEQYF

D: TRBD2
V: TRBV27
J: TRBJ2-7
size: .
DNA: TGTGCCAGCAGTGTCGTAGCGGGGTACTACGAGCAGTACTTC
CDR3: CASSVVAGYYEQYF

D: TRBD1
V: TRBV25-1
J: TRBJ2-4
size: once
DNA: TGTGCCAGCAGTGAACCGGGACAGTATGAAAACATTCAGTACTTC
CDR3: CASSEPGQYENIQYF

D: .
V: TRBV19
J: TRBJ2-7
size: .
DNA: TGTGCCAGTAGTATAGATCTGGCAGGTTCGTACGAGCAGTACTTC
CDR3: CASSIDLAGSYEQYF

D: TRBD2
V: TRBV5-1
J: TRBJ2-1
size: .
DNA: TGCGCCAGCAGCGGACTAGCAGGCTTGGATGAGCAGTTCTTC
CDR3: CASSGLAGLDEQFF

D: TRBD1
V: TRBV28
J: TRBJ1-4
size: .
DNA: TGTGCCAGCAGCCCATGGCAGAAGGGCACAGGGGATCCTAATGAAAAACTGTTTTTT
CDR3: CASSPWQKGTGDPNEKLFF

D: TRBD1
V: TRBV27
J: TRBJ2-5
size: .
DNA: TGTGCCAGCAGTCCCGGACAGGGGGACTACGGGACCCAGTACTTC
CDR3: CASSPGQGDYGTQYF

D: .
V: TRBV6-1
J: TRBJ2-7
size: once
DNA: TGTGCCAGCAGTGAAATGTTCAACTCCTACGAGCAGTACTTC
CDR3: CASSEMFNSYEQYF

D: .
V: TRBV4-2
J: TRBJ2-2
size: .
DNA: TGTGCCAGCAGCCTGGGGACACCGAACACCGGGGAGCTGTTTTTT
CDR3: CASSLGTPNTGELFF

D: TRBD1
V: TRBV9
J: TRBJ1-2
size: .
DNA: TGTGCCAGCAGCGGAGGACAGGGGGCGAGTGGCTACACCTTC
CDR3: CASSGGQGASGYTF

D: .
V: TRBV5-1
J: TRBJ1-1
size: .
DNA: TGCGCCAGCAGCTTGACGGAGGGACGGTGGAACACTGAAGCTTTCTTT
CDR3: CASSLTEGRWNTEAFF

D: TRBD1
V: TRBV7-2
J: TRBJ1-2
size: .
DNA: TGTGCCAGCAGCTTATTTCCGACAGGGGCCTCTACAGAAGGTGGCTACACCTTC
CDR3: CASSLFPTGASTEGGYTF

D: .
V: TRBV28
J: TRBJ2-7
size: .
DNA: TGTGCCAGCAGTTTCCGACAGTCCTACGAGCAGTACTTC
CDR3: CASSFRQSYEQYF

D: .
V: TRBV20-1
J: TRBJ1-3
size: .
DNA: TGCAGTGCTCAAGGGGCGAACACCATATATTTT
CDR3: CSAQGANTIYF

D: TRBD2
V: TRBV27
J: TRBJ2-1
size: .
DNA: TGTGCCAGCAGTTTCTCCCTAGCGGGTTTAAATGAGCAGTTCTTC
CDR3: CASSFSLAGLNEQFF

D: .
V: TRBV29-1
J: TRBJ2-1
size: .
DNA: TGCAGCTTCAGACTAGACCTATACAATGAGCAGTTCTTC
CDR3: CSFRLDLYNEQFF

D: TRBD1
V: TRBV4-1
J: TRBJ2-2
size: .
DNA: TGCGCCAGCAGCCAAAAACCGGGACAGGCGGGTACCGGGGAGCTGTTTTTT
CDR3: CASSQKPGQAGTGELFF

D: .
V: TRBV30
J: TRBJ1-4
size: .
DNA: TGTGCCTGGAGCCGGAAAGTTGCCGGGGAAAAACTGTTTTTT
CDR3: CAWSRKVAGEKLFF

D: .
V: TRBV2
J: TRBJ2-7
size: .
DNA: TGTGCCAGCAGGAGTACCTACGAGCAGTACTTC
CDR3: CASRSTYEQYF

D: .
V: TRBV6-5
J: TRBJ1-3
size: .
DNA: TGTGCCAGCAGCCCCGGTTTTGGCACCATATATTTT
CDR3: CASSPGFGTIYF

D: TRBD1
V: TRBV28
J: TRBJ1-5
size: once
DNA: TGTGCCAGCAGTTTAGATCTCGGACAGGGCGGACAGCCCCAGCATTTT
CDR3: CASSLDLGQGGQPQHF

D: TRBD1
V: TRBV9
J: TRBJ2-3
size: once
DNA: TGTGCCAGCAGCGTAGGGGACAGGGGAGATACGCAGTATTTT
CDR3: CASSVGDRGDTQYF

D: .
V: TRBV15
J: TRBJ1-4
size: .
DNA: TGTGCCACCAGCAGAGATCGTTCAGGGGAAAAACTGTTTTTT
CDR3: CATSRDRSGEKLFF

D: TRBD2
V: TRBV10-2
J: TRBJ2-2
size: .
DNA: TGCGCCAGCTATAATAGCGGGAGGAACACCGGGGAGCTGTTTTTT
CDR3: CASYNSGRNTGELFF

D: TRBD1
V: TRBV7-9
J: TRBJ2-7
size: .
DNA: TGTGCCAGCAGTCCCCCCTCGACAGGGCGCTACGAGCAGTACTTC
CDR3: CASSPPSTGRYEQYF

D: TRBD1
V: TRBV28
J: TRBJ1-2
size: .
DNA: TGTGCCAGCAGTCACATCCGGGACAGGGGCCTTCTTCACGGCTACACCTTC
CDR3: CASSHIRDRGLLHGYTF

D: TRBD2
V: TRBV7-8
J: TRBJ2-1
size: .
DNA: TGTGCCAGCAGCTTATGGGCGGGAGAACGAAATGAGCAGTTCTTC
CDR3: CASSLWAGERNEQFF

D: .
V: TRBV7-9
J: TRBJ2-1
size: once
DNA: TGTGCCAGCAGCTTATTCTCTCGAGACAATGAGCAGTTCTTC
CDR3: CASSLFSRDNEQFF

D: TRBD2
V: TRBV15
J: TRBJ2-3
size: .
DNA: TGTGCCACCAGCCGAGGACTAGCGGCAAGCACAGATACGCAGTATTTT
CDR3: CATSRGLAASTDTQYF

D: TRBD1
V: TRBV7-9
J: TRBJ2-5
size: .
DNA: TGTGCCAGCAGTCTCTGGACAGGGGAAGAGACCCAGTACTTC
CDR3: CASSLWTGEETQYF

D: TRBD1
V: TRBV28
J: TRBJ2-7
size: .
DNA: TGTGCCAGCAGTTGGGACAGGGTCTCCTACGAGCAGTACTTC
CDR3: CASSWDRVSYEQYF

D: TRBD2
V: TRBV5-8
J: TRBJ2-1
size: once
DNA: TGTGCCGTCCTAAAGCGGGAGGCCGCGAACCCTTACAATGAGCAGTTCTTC
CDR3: CAVLKREAANPYNEQFF

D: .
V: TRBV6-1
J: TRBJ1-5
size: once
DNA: TGTGCCAGCAGTGGACACCCAGGTAATCAGCCCCAGCATTTT
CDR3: CASSGHPGNQPQHF

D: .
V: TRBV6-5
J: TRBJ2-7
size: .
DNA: TGTGCCAGCAGTTACGGGCCGGCTGCCTACGAGCAGTACTTC
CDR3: CASSYGPAAYEQYF

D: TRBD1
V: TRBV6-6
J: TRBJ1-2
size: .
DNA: TGTGCCAGCAGCGGGACAGCCTCTAACTATGGCTACACCTTC
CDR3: CASSGTASNYGYTF

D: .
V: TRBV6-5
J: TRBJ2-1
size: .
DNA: TGTGCCAGCAGTTATACAGCGGAGTACTACAATGAGCAGTTCTTC
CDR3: CASSYTAEYYNEQFF

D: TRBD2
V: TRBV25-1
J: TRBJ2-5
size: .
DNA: TGTGCCAGCAGTCGACTAGCGGGTAACCAAGAGACCCAGTACTTC
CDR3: CASSRLAGNQETQYF

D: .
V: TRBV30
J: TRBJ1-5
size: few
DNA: TGTGCCTGGAGTTTAAAGGGGAGCAATCAGCCCCAGCATTTT
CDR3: CAWSLKGSNQPQHF

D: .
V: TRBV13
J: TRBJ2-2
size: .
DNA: TGTGCCAGCAGCCCTGCACCGACAGTCACCGGGGAGCTGTTTTTT
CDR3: CASSPAPTVTGELFF

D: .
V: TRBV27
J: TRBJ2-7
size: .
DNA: TGTGCCAGCAGTTCCTTCGGGACACCAGACTACGAGCAGTACTTC
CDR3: CASSSFGTPDYEQYF

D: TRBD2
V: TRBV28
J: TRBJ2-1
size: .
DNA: TGTGCCAGCAGTACTAGCGGGCCTTCCTACAATGAGCAGTTCTTC
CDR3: CASSTSGPSYNEQFF

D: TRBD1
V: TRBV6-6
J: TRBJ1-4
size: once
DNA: TGTGCCAGCTTACCTCAGACAGGGCGGGGTGAAAAACTGTTTTTT
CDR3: CASLPQTGRGEKLFF

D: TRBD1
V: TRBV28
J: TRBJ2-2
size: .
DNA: TGTGCCAGCAGGACAACAGGGGGCACCGGGGAGCTGTTTTTT
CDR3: CASRTTGGTGELFF

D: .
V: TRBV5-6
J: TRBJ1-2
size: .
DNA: TGTGCCAGCACCCCTGAGGGGGGGCTCTATGGCTACACCTTC
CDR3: CASTPEGGLYGYTF